A single sample is the source of the 25 T cell receptor beta chains below, sequenced in a study of glioma-infiltrating T cells. Using RNA template, CDR3s of TCR alpha and beta were amplified with iRepertoire arm-PCR. TCRdb reprocessed the multiplex PCR reads with MiXCR, giving one entry per CDR3 protein. Here the sample spans around 350,000 distinct CDR3 sequences, less than 50% being singletons. The sample taken for sequencing was glioma tissue, nonneoplastic brain tissue, or PBMCs (not recorded which). The origin of the receptors is a human donor with low-grade glioma or glioblastoma, undergoing nonglioma brain surgery, or in good health (not recorded which).

Of note for this clonotype: A much larger clone lies a single base off, so this may be a read error. The rearrangement links TRBV27 to TRBJ2-7, with 9 bases fitting TRBD1. From germline, CDR1 is MNHEY and CDR2 SMNVEV (reference sequence). Unmatched junction bases numbered 9, after V lost 7 bases and J lost 5 bases. This CDR3 spans 14 amino acids. CDR3 coding DNA: TGTGCCAGCACCGTTACAGGGGGCCTAAACGAGCAGTACTTC. Translated, it gives CASTVTGGLNEQYF.

Only a few counts were recorded for this clonotype. The gene calls are TRBV7-8 and TRBJ1-5, with D perhaps matching TRBD1 (6 bases). The CDR3 runs to 17 residues. With 2 bases removed from V and 0 bases from J, the gap between germline ends came to 14 bases. In germline, CDR1 is SGHVS, CDR2 FQNEAQ. Here the CDR3 reads CASSLRDIPDSNQPQHF. The DNA for the CDR3 is TGTGCCAGCAGCTTAAGGGACATTCCCGATAGCAATCAGCCCCAGCATTTT.

This clonotype has a handful of counts. V is TRBV6-1 and J is TRBJ2-1; D is unclear. The CDR3 totals 11 residues. Trimming pared 8 bases from V and 9 bases from J, leaving 11 bases between. Germline V gene lookup returns CDR1 MNHNS and CDR2 SASEGT. The CDR3 region has the DNA TGTGCCAGCCGGGCCTGCGGTGAGCAGTTCTTC. It specifies CASRACGEQFF.

With respect to this clonotype: A much larger clone differs by one base, so this may be a read error. The rearrangement joins TRBV6-1 to TRBJ2-5; TRBD2 agrees at 8 bases. The CDR3 is 13 residues long. Germline CDR1 reads MNHNS; CDR2 reads SASEGT. The CDR3 region has the DNA TGTGCCAGCAGAGTTAGCGGGGTAGAGACCCAGAACTTC. It codes for CASRVSGVETQNF.

The rearrangement links TRBV12-3 or TRBV12-4 to TRBJ1-2, with 9 bases identical to TRBD1. Trimming cost V 6 bases and J 6 bases; bases outside gene matches: 5. The CDR3 consists of 13 residues. DNA of the CDR3: TGTGCCAGCAGCAATCGACAGGGGGATGGCTACACCTTC. Its translation: CASSNRQGDGYTF.

The chain joins TRBV5-4 to TRBJ2-1, with TRBD2 identical over 9 bases. CDR1 is SGHNT, CDR2 YYREEE, per germline (reference sequence). Germline trimming cut 4 bases from V and 13 bases from J; bases unmatched to any gene: 9. The CDR3 is made up of 13 amino acids. The CDR3: CASSPNDSGSQFF. DNA for the CDR3: TGTGCCAGCAGCCCCAATGATAGCGGGAGCCAGTTCTTC.

A remark on this clonotype: Germline is not matched at one junction end, which may reflect a read error. The J gene is TRBJ1-1, the V gene TRBV27; a possible D gene is TRBD1 (6 bases). In germline, CDR1 is MNHEY, CDR2 SMNVEV (reference sequence). The CDR3 loop spans 16 amino acids. In DNA, the CDR3 is TGTGCCGGCAGTATCTCCGAGGGGGGGCTTAACACTGAAGCTTTCTTT. This encodes CAGSISEGGLNTEAFF.

Of note for this clonotype: One junction end does not reproduce the germline sequence, and a read error may be involved. The chain carries TRBV20-1 and TRBJ2-1; 8 bases align to TRBD2. The CDR3 loop spans 17 amino acids. CDR1 is DFQATT, CDR2 SNEGSKA, per germline (reference sequence). CDR3 nucleotides: TGCAGTGCTAGTGAACTAGCGGACTACCGCTCCTACGATGAGCAGTTCTTC. It specifies CSASELADYRSYDEQFF.

In regard to this clonotype: A clone one base away is much larger, so this may be a read error. The rearrangement uses TRBV15 and TRBJ1-5; no reliable D call. Germline V CDR1 and CDR2: LNHNV, YYDKDF (reference sequence). V was clipped by 0 bases and J by 0 bases, with 12 bases between them. This CDR3 spans 17 amino acids. CDR3 amino acids: CATSRDPAACSNQPQHF. The DNA for the CDR3 is TGTGCCACCAGCAGAGATCCGGCAGCATGTAGCAATCAGCCCCAGCATTTT.

On this clonotype itself: At one end the junction does not follow the germline gene, possibly because of a read error. The chain recombines TRBV4-1 with TRBJ2-3, with D unclear. Germline V CDR1 and CDR2: MGHRA, YSYEKL. The CDR3 runs 14 residues. This CDR3 reads CASSEEGWFDTQYF. The CDR3 bases are TGCGCCAGCAGCGAAGAAGGGTGGTTCGATACGCAGTATTTT.

As to this clonotype: This may be a read error, as it is one base from a much larger clone. Lacking the conserved final phenylalanine or tryptophan, this CDR3 likely reflects a read error. The chain joins TRBV6-1 to TRBJ1-2; D is perhaps TRBD1 (5 bases). Germline values: CDR1 MNHNS, CDR2 SASEGT. V was pared by 7 bases and J by 4 bases, with 16 bases between. The CDR3 has 14 residues. The CDR3 coding sequence is TGTGCCAGCACCTCCCGGGGCAGAACCTATGGCTACACCCTC. Protein: CASTSRGRTYGYTL.

This clonotype was detected only once. V usage is TRBV7-2 and J usage is TRBJ2-1; 9 nucleotides align to TRBD2. Germline V gene sequence: CDR1 SGHTA, CDR2 FQGNSA. The V gene end was trimmed by 1 base and the J gene end by 2 bases; junction bases not matched to a gene: 9. CDR3 length: 18 amino acids. CDR3 DNA sequence: TGTGCCAGCAGCTTAGGGGGCCCAAGACTAGCGGCCTACAATGAGCAGTTCTTC. Residues: CASSLGGPRLAAYNEQFF.

This sequence joins TRBV28 and TRBJ2-2; D is perhaps TRBD2 (6 bases). Trimming took off 7 bases at V and 5 bases at J, with 17 bases between the two ends. Germline values: CDR1 MDHEN, CDR2 SYDVKM. The CDR3 is made up of 15 amino acids. The CDR3 sequence is CASKFGGKGTGELFF. The CDR3, as DNA: TGTGCCAGCAAGTTCGGAGGGAAGGGTACCGGGGAGCTGTTTTTT.

For this clonotype: One base away lies a much larger clone, so this may be a sequencing read error. The V and J genes are TRBV6-1 and TRBJ2-7; D might be TRBD2 (5 bases). Germline CDR1 reads MNHNS; CDR2 reads SASEGT. V was pared by 10 bases and J by 7 bases, with 14 bases between. The CDR3 consists of 11 residues. CDR3 bases: TGTGCCACCCCCTCCCCGGGAGAGCAGTACTTC. It specifies CATPSPGEQYF.

The V gene is TRBV9, the J gene TRBJ2-7, with D tentatively TRBD2 (5 bases). Trimming removed 3 bases at V and 6 bases at J, with 10 bases between. The CDR3 extends over 12 amino acids. Germline V gene data show CDR1 as SGDLS and CDR2 as YYNGEE. CDR3 sequence: CASSAGMGEQYF. CDR3 bases: TGTGCCAGCAGCGCGGGGATGGGCGAGCAGTACTTC.

This clonotype was seen more than once but under ten times. The chain combines TRBV19 with TRBJ2-1, with 8 bases fitting TRBD1. The CDR3 consists of 13 residues. V was clipped by 3 bases and J by 9 bases; unmatched bases: 4. Germline-derived CDR1 and CDR2 are LNHDA and SQIVND (reference sequence). CDR3 bases: TGTGCCAGTAGTATCGGGACAGGCGTTGAGCAGTTCTTC. Translated, it gives CASSIGTGVEQFF.

With respect to this clonotype: A much larger clonotype is one base distant, so this may be a read error. This chain links TRBV6-2 or TRBV6-3 with TRBJ2-1, with 8 bases fitting TRBD2. After removal of 0 bases from V and 10 bases from J, the junction contained 11 bases not matched to a gene. In germline, CDR1 is MNHEY, CDR2 SVGEGT. This CDR3 is 16 amino acids long. The chain's CDR3 is CASSYSGTSRTYEQFF. CDR3 in DNA: TGTGCCAGCAGTTACTCCGGGACTAGTCGAACCTACGAGCAGTTCTTC.

This clonotype was found a few times. The chain links TRBV20-1 to TRBJ2-7; D assignment may be TRBD1 or TRBD2 (6 bases each). The CDR3 extends over 12 amino acids. Germline V gene data show CDR1 as DFQATT and CDR2 as SNEGSKA (reference sequence). V lost 6 bases to trimming and J lost 3 bases, with 12 bases between them. Here the CDR3 DNA reads TGCAGTGCCCAGAGGGGGGACTACGAGCAGTACTTC. It yields the protein CSAQRGDYEQYF.

This sequence joins TRBV7-9 and TRBJ2-5, with D perhaps matching TRBD2 (6 bases). The CDR3 runs to 16 residues. V lost 5 bases and J 7 bases, leaving 23 bases between the germline ends. Germline CDR1 and CDR2: SEHNR and FQNEAQ (reference sequence). As DNA, the CDR3 is TGTGCCAGCAGCCAGTCGGGGGTGTATCAGGACGGGACCCAGTACTTC. This gives the protein CASSQSGVYQDGTQYF.

Only a few counts were recorded for this clonotype. V usage is TRBV20-1 and J usage is TRBJ2-1; D may be TRBD1 or TRBD2 (5 bases each). CDR1 and CDR2 (germline): DFQATT, SNEGSKA (reference sequence). Deletions cut 6 bases from V and 8 bases from J, with 23 bases between. The CDR3 is 15 residues long. The CDR3 spells CSAPGQAALRDEQFF. Here the CDR3 DNA reads TGCAGTGCCCCGGGGCAAGCAGCCCTCCGTGATGAGCAGTTCTTC.

Only a few counts were recorded for this clonotype. V and J are TRBV29-1 and TRBJ2-3, with 7 bases aligning to TRBD1. Trimming cost V 7 bases and J 2 bases; bases outside gene matches: 3. The germline gives CDR1 SQVTM, CDR2 ANQGSEA. The CDR3 contains 12 residues. CDR3 in DNA: TGCAGCGCAGGGGGTACCACAGATACGCAGTATTTT. It yields the protein CSAGGTTDTQYF.

This clonotype was seen a single time. CDR3 sequence: CASSGRQGSNTEAFF. CDR3 nucleotide sequence: TGCGCCAGCAGCGGCAGACAGGGATCGAACACTGAAGCTTTCTTT. The V and J genes are TRBV4-1 and TRBJ1-1; 7 positions match TRBD1. The CDR3 contains 15 residues. After removal of 5 bases from V and 1 base from J, the junction contained 7 bases not matched to a gene. Germline V gives CDR1 MGHRA, CDR2 YSYEKL.

Regarding this clonotype: One base away lies a much larger clone, so this may be a sequencing read error. The chain carries TRBV20-1 and TRBJ1-2; 7 nucleotides agree with TRBD1. This CDR3 is 12 amino acids long. V was clipped by 4 bases and J by 8 bases; unmatched bases: 7. Germline V gene sequence: CDR1 DFQATT, CDR2 SNEGSKA (reference sequence). The CDR3 loop is CSAIDHRGGYTF. The CDR3 DNA follows: TGCAGTGCTATAGACCACAGGGGAGGCTACACCTTC.

The rearrangement joins TRBV29-1 to TRBJ2-7; D gene unclear. This CDR3 comprises 14 residues. V was pared by 4 bases and J by 6 bases, with 19 bases between. CDR1 and CDR2 from the germline V gene are SQVTM and ANQGSEA. The CDR3 loop reads CSVGLERPSGEQYF. CDR3 in DNA: TGCAGCGTTGGGTTAGAGAGACCTTCTGGCGAGCAGTACTTC.

This clonotype was seen only a few times. This sequence joins TRBV4-1 and TRBJ1-2; a weak D match, TRBD1 (5 bases). The CDR3 extends over 16 amino acids. Germline V lookup: CDR1 MGHRA, CDR2 YSYEKL. With 0 bases removed from V and 7 bases from J, the gap between germline ends came to 18 bases. The CDR3 coding sequence is TGCGCCAGCAGCCAAGATTGGAATGGGGGTTGGAGTGGCTACACCTTC. Translating gives CASSQDWNGGWSGYTF.